This TCR beta chain was sequenced for a study of neoadjuvant anti-PD-1 for oral cavity cancer. Germline CDR1 LNHDA, CDR2 SQIVND (reference sequence). The CDR3 runs 15 residues. The trim removed 9 bases at V and 2 bases at J, leaving 8 bases unmatched. Some clones are missing from TCRdb's copy, which holds only in-frame ones; the method was immunoSEQ multiplex PCR. Here the sample spans about 39,000 clones, about 76% being singletons. Time point defined: after neoadjuvant nivolumab, at surgical resection. Patients had newly diagnosed, untreated stage II-IVA oral cavity squamous cell carcinoma. Analysis of PBMCs was direct, with no culture step. Points from the study as a whole: Treg/Th17 ratio rose with pretreatment blood and fell with post-treatment tumor TCRbeta clonality. PBMC Gini-index clonality exceeded responders' in non-responders post-nivolumab.

This clone appeared once. No antigen is known for it. The chain employs TRBV19 and TRBJ2-5; 11 nucleotides agree with TRBD2. The clonotype was recovered from a person between 40 and 80 years old with oral cavity squamous cell carcinoma. The sequencing used PBMCs, collected after nivolumab (anti-PD-1) treatment. The CDR3 coding sequence is TGTGCCAGCCAGTCTAGCGGGAGGTTTCAAGAGACCCAGTACTTC. Translation gives CASQSSGRFQETQYF.